This T cell receptor (beta chain) was recorded in a study of T cells after posttransplantation cyclophosphamide. Study results and caveats: Recipient CMV seropositivity and CMV reactivation strongly tracked TRB clonality. Donor CD8+ memory clones often dominated recipient blood repertoires at later times. Skin or GI-infiltrating T cells shared few TRB sequences with blood.

Clones were sequenced by immunoSEQ multiplex PCR, and TCRdb holds only the in-frame ones, with some missing. The repertoire holds tens of thousands of clones, with around 93% as singletons. The V end was cut by 7 bases, the J end by 7 bases, with 17 bases between. The CDR3 is 13 residues long. CDR1 is SQVTM, CDR2 ANQGSEA, per germline. Details on this clone: The antigen is undetermined.

The sequencing input was PBMCs. The TCR comes from a woman younger than 45 in good health and a related stem cell transplant donor. The chain couples TRBV29-1 to TRBJ2-1, with D perhaps TRBD1 (6 bases). The CDR3 DNA is TGCAGCGCATTTACAGGGTCGGGGAATGAGCAGTTCTTC. Translating it yields CSAFTGSGNEQFF.